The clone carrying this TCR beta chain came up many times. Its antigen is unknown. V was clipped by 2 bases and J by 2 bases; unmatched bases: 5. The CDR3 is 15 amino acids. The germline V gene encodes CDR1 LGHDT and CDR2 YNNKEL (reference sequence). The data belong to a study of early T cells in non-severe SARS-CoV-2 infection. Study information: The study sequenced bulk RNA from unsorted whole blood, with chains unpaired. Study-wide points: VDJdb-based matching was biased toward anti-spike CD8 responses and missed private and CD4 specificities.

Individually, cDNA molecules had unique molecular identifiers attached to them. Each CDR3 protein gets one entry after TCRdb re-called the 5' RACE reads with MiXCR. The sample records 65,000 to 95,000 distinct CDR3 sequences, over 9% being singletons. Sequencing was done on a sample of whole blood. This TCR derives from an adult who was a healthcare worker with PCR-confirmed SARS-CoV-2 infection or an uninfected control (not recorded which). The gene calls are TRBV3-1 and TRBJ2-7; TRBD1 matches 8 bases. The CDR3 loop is CASSQTGGYTYEQYF. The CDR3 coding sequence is TGTGCCAGCAGCCAAACAGGGGGGTATACCTACGAGCAGTACTTC.